This TCR beta chain was captured in a study of cytomegalovirus exposure and HLA in healthy donors. The PCR ran on 60 Vbeta and 13 Jbeta primers. TCRdb's table, derived via immunoSEQ multiplex PCR, lists solely in-frame clones and lacks some. Here the sample spans around 100,000 clones, around 77% being singletons. J gave up 2 bases and V 4 bases, and 9 bases lay outside the gene matches. The germline CDR1 and CDR2 sequences are SGHRS and YFSETQ. The CDR3 has 17 residues. This receptor was identified in a male donor in good health and CMV-seropositive. J is TRBJ1-3 and V is TRBV5-1; 10 bases line up with TRBD1. The sample was PBMCs. In DNA form, the CDR3 reads TGCGCCAGCAGCGCCGTCCTGGGACAGGGGCCTGGAAACACCATATATTTT. Translation: CASSAVLGQGPGNTIYF.